The T cell receptor (beta chain) under discussion was sequenced for a study of cytomegalovirus exposure and HLA in healthy donors. Whole-study context: A subsequent analysis reported that the 120 or so validation repertoires were produced on the same platform that had also been used for the roughly 710 first-cohort repertoires. Findings of the study overall: The classifier reportedly diagnosed cytomegalovirus status with high sensitivity and specificity. In a later analysis, first-cohort TCR clusters were found to tend to co-occur in the roughly 120 validation repertoires.

Trimming cost V 4 bases and J 9 bases, with 17 bases left between them. This CDR3 contains 14 residues. This clone showed up just a few times. The target antigen is unknown. TCRdb keeps only in-frame clones here, not all; method: immunoSEQ multiplex PCR. The table shows about 180,000 clones, with approximately 86% occurring only once. Separation from the 666-subject first cohort characterized the roughly 130-subject validation cohort, to which the donors belonged. This receptor was identified in a man in his late teens or twenties in good health and CMV-seropositive. Sequenced: PBMCs. The V and J genes are TRBV5-3 and TRBJ1-5; D is unresolved. TRBV5-3 is marked as an open reading frame, function uncertain. The CDR3 DNA reads as TGTGCCAGAAGCCTCTCTAGCGACCGGGGGCCCCAGCATTTT. Amino acid sequence: CARSLSSDRGPQHF.